Listed below are T cell receptor beta chains from one sample, sequenced in a study of T-cell reconstitution after alpha-beta-depleted transplantation in children. TCRdb reanalysed the PCR reads using MiXCR and keeps one entry per CDR3 protein. The data hold 500,000 to 750,000 distinct CDR3 sequences, with 10% to 15% observed a single time. Sequencing used PBMCs, mostly from graft donor cells, obtained 360 days after TCRalphabeta/CD19-depleted stem cell transplant. These receptors came from a male patient aged 10 to 17 who had a stem cell transplant for acute myeloid leukemia, so the T cells may come from the graft donor. Both conserved end residues are trimmed from each CDR3. Fields, in order: J gene, V gene, CDR3 protein.

j_call: TRBJ2-5; v_call: TRBV5-1; cdr3_aa: ASSLGIAETQY
j_call: TRBJ1-3; v_call: TRBV20-1; cdr3_aa: SASGTFKSGNTIY
j_call: TRBJ2-3; v_call: TRBV4-3; cdr3_aa: ASSQDPGPDTQY
j_call: TRBJ1-4; v_call: TRBV4-3; cdr3_aa: ASSLKTEPEKLF
j_call: TRBJ2-3; v_call: TRBV5-1; cdr3_aa: ASSLKLRGGPSTDTQY
j_call: TRBJ2-3; v_call: TRBV11-2; cdr3_aa: ASSPDREGTDTQY
j_call: TRBJ1-1; v_call: TRBV7-8; cdr3_aa: ASSFSEGGTEAF
j_call: TRBJ2-7; v_call: TRBV7-2; cdr3_aa: ASSLEGLRSVEQY
j_call: TRBJ1-5; v_call: TRBV4-1; cdr3_aa: ASSQEVTGVDNQPQH
j_call: TRBJ1-5; v_call: TRBV15; cdr3_aa: ATSRDFQGADSNQPQH
j_call: TRBJ2-7; v_call: TRBV5-5; cdr3_aa: ASSLEELTYEQY
j_call: TRBJ2-7; v_call: TRBV20-1; cdr3_aa: SAGDYEQY
j_call: TRBJ2-7; v_call: TRBV18; cdr3_aa: ASSPRDPPYEQY
j_call: TRBJ2-5; v_call: TRBV14; cdr3_aa: ASSPRGEETQY
j_call: TRBJ2-2; v_call: TRBV3-1; cdr3_aa: ASSSRFVGTGELF
j_call: TRBJ1-1; v_call: TRBV4-3; cdr3_aa: ASSQGQMNTEAF
j_call: TRBJ2-1; v_call: TRBV20-1; cdr3_aa: SARDLEGLSGQF
j_call: TRBJ2-7; v_call: TRBV4-2; cdr3_aa: ASSQDHRAPPYEQY
j_call: TRBJ2-5; v_call: TRBV6-5; cdr3_aa: ASSYAARRVQETQY
j_call: TRBJ2-3; v_call: TRBV20-1; cdr3_aa: SARDLYRGRNADTQY
j_call: TRBJ2-7; v_call: TRBV11-2; cdr3_aa: ASSLDGAGGFSYEQY
j_call: TRBJ1-3; v_call: TRBV7-3; cdr3_aa: ASSLKRGNTIY
j_call: TRBJ2-5; v_call: TRBV19; cdr3_aa: AVGTSGSRRETQY